The subject of this entry is one T cell receptor (beta chain). The data are from a study of T cells in Graves' hyperthyroidism and ophthalmopathy. In the study overall: Peripheral blood was obtained at initial diagnosis, preceding any treatment.

The trim removed 4 bases at V and 4 bases at J, leaving 7 bases unmatched. The CDR3 covers 15 residues. CDR1 ENHRY and CDR2 SYGVKD come from the germline V gene. Researchers took RNA transcripts and amplified the TCR beta CDR3 regions from them. Researchers ran a first-round RT-PCR on the TCR CDR3 using the HTBI primer set. TCRdb reprocessed the multiplex PCR reads via MiXCR and lists one record per CDR3 protein. The sample includes roughly 380,000 distinct CDR3 sequences, over 15% of them seen just once. At least 3 on the Clinical Activity Score was recorded for ophthalmopathy patients, who also had NOSPECS grade at least 4 and duration under 3 months. On the basis of clinical symptoms, serum thyroxine and TRAb, thyroid ultrasound and orbital computed tomography, diagnoses were made.

The J gene is TRBJ1-5, the V gene TRBV10-3; 7 bases agree with TRBD1. The specimen sequenced was blood. The source is a woman in her 40s with Graves' ophthalmopathy. The CDR3 bases are TGTGCCATCAGTGCCCGCCGGGACAGTAATCAGCCCCAGCATTTT. This translates into CAISARRDSNQPQHF.